This T cell receptor (beta chain) stems from a study of blood T cell repertoires in COVID-19. The CDR3 sequence is 17 residues long. Trimming stripped 2 bases from V and 4 bases from J, with 18 bases between. Germline V gene lookup returns CDR1 SGHVS and CDR2 FQNEAQ. Original data processing: Reference gene primer amplification yielded estimated nucleated cell counts. The table came from immunoSEQ multiplex PCR; TCRdb's copy has only in-frame clones and leaves some out. D and trimming were read from the DNA, whereas the V and J calls and clone size are those reported in that table. The data contain 350,000 to 400,000 clones, around nine tenths of them singletons.

Source material: PBMCs or T cells enriched from blood (not recorded which). This TCR was recovered from a woman younger than 45 with acute COVID-19. The chain uses TRBV7-8 and TRBJ1-5; possible D gene TRBD1, 6 bases. The CDR3 sequence is CASSLYQPDSGNQPQHF. The CDR3 DNA sequence: TGTGCCAGCAGCTTATACCAACCGGACAGCGGAAATCAGCCCCAGCATTTT.